This T cell receptor beta chain was recovered during a study of blood T cells in healthy people across ages. Using a J-beta primer mix together with a sample-barcoded 5' primer, a second PCR was run for about 6 to 12 cycles. TCRdb independently ran MiXCR on the 5' RACE reads; one entry per CDR3 protein. The sample shows over 1.5 million distinct CDR3 sequences, around 48% of them seen only once. Germline assignment: CDR1 MNHEY and CDR2 SMNVEV (reference sequence). Deletions cut 3 bases from V and 10 bases from J, with 10 bases between. CDR3 length: 12 amino acids. This sequence originates from a woman between 40 and 55 years old in good health. The V call is TRBV27, the J call TRBJ2-1; D remains unclear. The source material was blood. The CDR3 DNA reads as TGTGCCAGCAGTTTCGACCGGGCCGAGCAGTTCTTC. Encoded protein: CASSFDRAEQFF.